This T cell receptor (beta chain) was identified in a study of cytomegalovirus exposure and HLA in healthy donors. Concerning this clone: Its antigen is currently unknown.

PCR employed 60 Vbeta and 13 Jbeta primers. In the original processing: A later analysis counted tens of millions of unique TCR beta chains, some 11 million shared. TCRdb keeps only in-frame clones here, not all; method: immunoSEQ multiplex PCR. For V, J and clone size, that table is used; D and trimming come from the DNA. The sample yields about 110,000 clones, roughly 82% seen once. Findings and caveats of the study: The authors considered a cluster of highly shared sequence variants likely to be a sequencing artifact.

This CDR3 is 16 amino acids long. Trimming at V came to 0 bases and at J to 7 bases, leaving 12 bases not matched to a gene. Germline V gene sequence: CDR1 GTSNPN, CDR2 SVGIG (reference sequence). The sequenced sample was PBMCs. This receptor was taken from a male donor in good health and CMV-seropositive. The gene calls are TRBV30 and TRBJ2-5; TRBD2 agrees at 9 bases. The CDR3 here is CAWSVGHLAGTWTQYF. In DNA, the CDR3 is TGTGCCTGGAGTGTTGGGCACCTAGCGGGAACCTGGACCCAGTACTTC.